These 17 T cell receptor beta chains originate from one sample sequenced in a study of post-analysis software for immune sequencing data. Their antigens remain unidentified. Presence of unique molecular identifiers characterized the TCR beta cDNA libraries. A single record per CDR3 protein comes from TCRdb applying MiXCR to the PCR reads. The data contain 750,000 to 900,000 distinct CDR3 sequences, approximately 44% of them singletons. Findings and limits, study-wide: TRBV5-6, TRBV5-1 and TRBV20-1 were among roughly 5 TRBV segments more frequent in patients than controls.

The sample taken for sequencing was blood. The receptors were sampled from a girl aged 5-17 years with multiple sclerosis.

This clonotype was seen a few times. The J gene is TRBJ2-1, the V gene TRBV20-1; D gene unclear. CDR1 and CDR2 (germline): DFQATT, SNEGSKA (reference sequence). V was trimmed by 3 bases and J by 3 bases, leaving 9 bases between them. The CDR3 extends over 13 amino acids. CDR3 in DNA: TGCAGTGCTAGGCGGTGGGACTACAATGAGCAGTTCTTC. This sequence encodes CSARRWDYNEQFF.

The chain is built from TRBV6-5 and TRBJ2-1; 7 bases agree with TRBD2. From germline, CDR1 is MNHEY and CDR2 SVGAGI. After removal of 7 bases from V and 6 bases from J, the junction contained 6 bases not matched to a gene. This CDR3 is built from 13 residues. The CDR3 nucleotides are TGTGCCAGCACGGGGGAGGGCCTCAATGAGCAGTTCTTC. This encodes CASTGEGLNEQFF.

The rearrangement uses TRBV20-1 and TRBJ2-4; D not resolved. The CDR3 extends over 13 amino acids. V was pared by 3 bases and J by 0 bases, with 6 bases between. Germline lookup yields CDR1 DFQATT and CDR2 SNEGSKA (reference sequence). In DNA, the CDR3 is TGCAGTGCTAGTACACTAGCCAAAAACATTCAGTACTTC. Protein: CSASTLAKNIQYF.

This chain uses TRBV14 with TRBJ2-7, with 7 bases fitting TRBD1. CDR3 length: 14 residues. The V segment lost 0 bases and the J segment 7 bases; nucleotides outside the gene matches: 6. Germline values: CDR1 SGHDN, CDR2 FVKESK. The DNA for the CDR3 is TGTGCCAGCAGCCAAGAGACAGGGTGGTTTGAGCAGTACTTC. Protein sequence: CASSQETGWFEQYF.

This clonotype came up many times. The V call is TRBV24-1, the J call TRBJ2-3, with D uncertain. The CDR3 loop spans 20 amino acids. Between the trimmed V and J ends, which lost 0 bases and 7 bases, there was a span of 28 bases. Germline assignment: CDR1 KGHDR and CDR2 SFDVKD. DNA for the CDR3: TGTGCCACCAGTGATTTGCAGGAACGGACGCTAGTCTCCATCCCTTATACGCAGTATTTT. Protein sequence: CATSDLQERTLVSIPYTQYF.

This clonotype was seen a few times. The chain carries TRBV10-3 and TRBJ2-5, with no clear D. V gave up 2 bases and J gave up 3 bases, with 1 base separating them. Germline assignment: CDR1 ENHRY and CDR2 SYGVKD. The CDR3 contains 11 residues. CDR3 in DNA: TGTGCCATCAGTGAGAAAGAGACCCAGTACTTC. Translation: CAISEKETQYF.

This clonotype showed up just a few times. This sequence joins TRBV7-8 and TRBJ2-5; TRBD2 aligns across 10 bases. V trimming: 5 bases; J trimming: 1 base; junction bases outside the gene matches: 7. The CDR3 contains 16 residues. Germline CDR1 reads SGHVS; CDR2 reads FQNEAQ. CDR3 nucleotide sequence: TGTGCCAGCAGCCCCATAGCGGGAGGTACCCAAGAGACCCAGTACTTC. Translated: CASSPIAGGTQETQYF. Full variable domain (remainder filled in from reference TRBV7-8 and TRBJ2-5): GAGVSQSPRYKVAKRGQDVALRCDPISGHVSLFWYQQALGQGPEFLTYFQNEAQLDKSGLPSDRFFAERPEGSVSTLKIQRTQQEDSAVYLCASSPIAGGTQETQYFGPGTRLLVL.

The chain links TRBV7-6 to TRBJ2-4, with D unclear. The DNA matches TRBJ2-7 better at its end, which makes the J call doubtful. There are 13 residues in the CDR3. Germline assignment: CDR1 SGHVS and CDR2 FNYEAQ. The CDR3 loop reads CASSLVLSDEQYF. CDR3 in DNA: TGTGCCAGCAGCTTAGTCCTGTCTGACGAGCAGTACTTC.

Ten or more counts support this clonotype. CDR3 coding DNA: TGCGCCAGCAGCCCCAGGACAGGCCAAGAGACCCAGTACTTC. Amino acid sequence: CASSPRTGQETQYF. The V and J genes are TRBV5-1 and TRBJ2-5; 7 bases agree with TRBD1. This CDR3 comprises 14 residues. The trim removed 4 bases at V and 1 base at J, leaving 4 bases unmatched. Germline V gene sequence: CDR1 SGHRS, CDR2 YFSETQ.

The genes are TRBV12-3 or TRBV12-4 and TRBJ1-2, with D perhaps matching TRBD1 (5 bases). This CDR3 contains 15 residues. V lost 3 bases, J lost 0 bases, and 11 bases lay in between. CDR3 loop: CASSLGTLPNYGYTF. In DNA, the CDR3 is TGTGCCAGCAGTTTGGGGACTCTACCTAACTATGGCTACACCTTC.

This chain joins TRBV4-1 and TRBJ2-6; 7 nucleotides agree with TRBD1. This CDR3 has 17 residues. The germline V gene has CDR1 MGHRA and CDR2 YSYEKL. V lost 1 base to trimming and J lost 2 bases; unmatched junction nucleotides: 5. The CDR3 region is CASSQGPQGAGANVLTF. The CDR3 DNA reads as TGCGCCAGCAGCCAAGGTCCCCAGGGGGCTGGGGCCAACGTCCTGACTTTC.

This clonotype was detected a few times. This chain uses TRBV5-1 with TRBJ2-7; no reliable D call. The CDR3 is 15 residues long. The ends were cut back, 0 bases at V and 0 bases at J, with 10 bases in the middle. Germline V lookup: CDR1 SGHRS, CDR2 YFSETQ. CDR3 in amino acids: CASSLGPVTSYEQYF. The CDR3 DNA is TGCGCCAGCAGCTTGGGCCCAGTGACCTCCTACGAGCAGTACTTC.

The chain joins TRBV7-9 to TRBJ2-3; D is unclear. V lost 5 bases and J lost 4, with 10 bases in between. The germline V gene has CDR1 SEHNR and CDR2 FQNEAQ (reference sequence). The CDR3 consists of 13 residues. CDR3 region: CASSALSPDTQYF. The CDR3 DNA follows: TGTGCCAGCAGCGCGCTTAGTCCAGATACGCAGTATTTT.

CDR3 DNA: TGTGCCAGCAGCTTGGGGGCCGGGACAAACTATGGCTACACCTTC. Translation gives CASSLGAGTNYGYTF. V gene TRBV7-9 combines with J gene TRBJ1-2; possibly TRBD1 for D (6 bases). The CDR3 is 15 amino acids. V lost 3 bases and J lost 2, with 13 bases in between. Germline CDR1 is SEHNR and CDR2 is FQNEAQ (reference sequence).

This chain uses TRBV10-3 with TRBJ2-3; 9 bases map to TRBD2. Germline CDR1 is ENHRY and CDR2 is SYGVKD. V shed 4 bases, J shed 3 bases, and the junction held 11 bases outside the gene matches. CDR3 length: 17 amino acids. The CDR3 region is CAISAPTSGLDTDTQYF. The CDR3 nucleotides read TGTGCCATCAGTGCCCCCACTAGCGGGCTTGATACAGATACGCAGTATTTT.

This clonotype appeared a few times. V is TRBV29-1 and J is TRBJ1-2; D is ambiguous. The CDR3 covers 13 residues. The V end lost 4 bases, the J end lost 4 bases, and 13 bases lay between the germline ends. Germline V gene sequence: CDR1 SQVTM, CDR2 ANQGSEA. The CDR3 reads CSVVSEYGYGYTF. CDR3 DNA: TGCAGCGTTGTCTCGGAGTACGGCTATGGCTACACCTTC.

V is TRBV27 and J is TRBJ2-1; D could derive from TRBD1 or TRBD2 (5 bases each). Between the trimmed V and J ends, which lost 6 bases and 6 bases, there was a span of 12 bases. Per the germline V gene, CDR1 is MNHEY and CDR2 is SMNVEV (reference sequence). This CDR3 has 13 amino acids. CDR3 DNA: TGTGCCAGCAGCCCCCCGGGGCTCAATGAGCAGTTCTTC. Protein sequence: CASSPPGLNEQFF.